This entry lists 17 T cell receptor beta chains sequenced from one sample in a study of regulatory T cells in long-lasting Graves disease. The time point was: newly diagnosed GD, antithyroid drugs for less than 3 months. Generation of the TCR library employed RNA extracted from PBMCs. Both iRepertoire HTBI primers and Arm-PCR of CDR3 regions were used to build the TCR beta libraries. MiXCR was run by TCRdb on the multiplex PCR reads, yielding one entry per CDR3 protein. The sample contains about 440,000 distinct CDR3 sequences, 15% of which appear only once. In addition, the sample was reused for a study of T cells in Graves' hyperthyroidism and ophthalmopathy.

The material sequenced was peripheral blood mononuclear cells (PBMCs), taken at new diagnosis, from a patient treated with antithyroid drugs. The receptors were sampled from a woman in her 30s with Graves disease.

This clonotype turned up a few times. This sequence joins TRBV18 and TRBJ2-1; tentative D call: TRBD2 (5 bases). V shed 1 base and J shed 0 bases, with 10 bases lying between them. The CDR3 totals 16 residues. Germline values: CDR1 KGHSH, CDR2 LQKENI. The CDR3 sequence is CASSPQAASSYNEQFF. The CDR3 region has the DNA TGTGCCAGCTCACCACAAGCGGCTAGCTCCTACAATGAGCAGTTCTTC.

This clonotype showed up many times. The chain is built from TRBV5-4 and TRBJ2-3; TRBD1 is a possible D gene (6 bases). The CDR3 totals 12 residues. Germline CDR1 and CDR2: SGHNT and YYREEE (reference sequence). Trimming removed 4 bases from V and 6 bases from J, with 9 bases in between. CDR3 sequence: CASSTGSDTQYF. Written as DNA, the CDR3 is TGTGCCAGCAGCACAGGGTCCGATACGCAGTATTTT.

This clonotype was detected many times. The J gene is TRBJ2-7, the V gene TRBV2; 7 bases are a match to TRBD2. The CDR3 contains 15 residues. Per germline, CDR1 SNHLY and CDR2 FYNNEI. V shed 7 bases and J 3 bases; nucleotides not matched to a gene: 12. The CDR3 region is CASMLLAGQGYEQYF. CDR3 in DNA: TGTGCCAGCATGTTGTTAGCGGGCCAGGGCTACGAGCAGTACTTC.

This clonotype was recorded many times. The rearrangement joins TRBV20-1 to TRBJ2-3; no reliable D call. CDR1 is DFQATT, CDR2 SNEGSKA, per germline (reference sequence). The V end was cut by 4 bases, the J end by 4 bases, with 18 bases between. The CDR3 has 15 residues. CDR3 DNA: TGCAGTGCTACCCCCCTACGAAGGGTGGCAGATACGCAGTATTTT. It is translated as CSATPLRRVADTQYF.

This chain connects TRBV5-1 to TRBJ2-3; unclear D gene. The germline V and J ends were trimmed by 4 bases and 3 bases, with 18 bases remaining between them. Germline V gene lookup returns CDR1 SGHRS and CDR2 YFSETQ. This CDR3 is 16 amino acids long. The CDR3 DNA is TGCGCCAGCAGCGTCAAATTGGGCCTGGGTACAGATACGCAGTATTTT. Protein: CASSVKLGLGTDTQYF.

This clonotype was picked up a small number of times. A clone one base away is much larger, so this may be a read error. The rearrangement uses TRBV30 and TRBJ2-7; D remains unclear. CDR3 size: 11 residues. CDR1 GTSNPN and CDR2 SVGIG come from the germline V gene (reference sequence). The CDR3 spells CPWSSNYEQYF. CDR3 DNA: TGTCCCTGGAGTTCTAACTACGAGCAGTACTTC.

As to this clonotype: This may be a read error: a much more frequent sequence differs by one nucleotide. CDR3 DNA sequence: TGTGCCAGCAGTCGCACTCAGGGGAAGGCTGGAGACACCATATATTTT. This encodes CASSRTQGKAGDTIYF. The genes are TRBV11-2 and TRBJ1-3; D is perhaps TRBD1 (6 bases). Germline V CDR1 and CDR2: SGHAT, FQNNGV. This CDR3 has 16 residues.

J is TRBJ2-7 and V is TRBV5-1; the match to TRBD2 covers 8 bases. The CDR3 sequence is 15 residues long. V gave up 5 bases and J gave up 3 bases; unmatched junction bases: 10. CDR1 and CDR2 from the germline V gene are SGHRS and YFSETQ. In nucleotides, the CDR3 is TGCGCCAGCAGTCAATCCGGGACTAGTCACTACGAGCAGTACTTC. Residues: CASSQSGTSHYEQYF.

The rearrangement links TRBV29-1 to TRBJ1-3; weak D call: TRBD1 (5 bases). The CDR3 runs to 15 residues. Trimming removed 6 bases at V and 0 bases at J, with 15 bases between. Germline V gene sequence: CDR1 SQVTM, CDR2 ANQGSEA. The CDR3 here is CSVDSRTLSGNTIYF. The CDR3 DNA reads as TGCAGCGTGGATTCAAGGACACTCTCTGGAAACACCATATATTTT.

A remark on this clonotype: A far bigger clonotype differs at one base, so this is likely a read error. This rearrangement joins TRBV28 to TRBJ2-5, with D possibly being TRBD1 (6 bases). The V gene's germline CDR1 is MDHEN and CDR2 SYDVKM. V shed 6 bases and J shed 11 bases, with 25 bases lying between them. This CDR3 is built from 15 residues. For the CDR3, the DNA is TGTGCCAGCAGCCTGGACAGCCGGGCCTACAATGAGCAGTACTTC. Its protein product is CASSLDSRAYNEQYF.

The table lists this clonotype with a few counts. V usage is TRBV3-1 and J usage is TRBJ1-4; perhaps TRBD1 as D (5 bases). The CDR3 consists of 18 residues. The V end was cut by 0 bases, the J end by 0 bases, with 14 bases between. Germline V gene data show CDR1 as LGHDT and CDR2 as YNNKEL (reference sequence). The CDR3 nucleotides read TGTGCCAGCAGCCAAGAAATGCTAGGAGGGGCAACTAATGAAAAACTGTTTTTT. Translation: CASSQEMLGGATNEKLFF.

This clonotype was counted at least ten times. V usage is TRBV3-1 and J usage is TRBJ2-7, with 7 bases lining up with TRBD2. The CDR3 consists of 17 residues. Per the germline V gene, CDR1 is LGHDT and CDR2 is YNNKEL (reference sequence). Unmatched junction bases numbered 13, after V lost 0 bases and J lost 5 bases. CDR3 DNA: TGTGCCAGCAGCCAAGATCGGCGGGCGGGAGCGGGCCACGAGCAGTACTTC. Protein: CASSQDRRAGAGHEQYF.

V gene TRBV28 combines with J gene TRBJ1-2, with D unresolved. Germline V gives CDR1 MDHEN, CDR2 SYDVKM. Trimming left V 11 bases short and J 5 bases short, with 12 bases between. The CDR3 contains 11 residues. In DNA, the CDR3 is TGTGCCGAGGCAGGTCCTTATGGCTACACCTTC. This codes for CAEAGPYGYTF.

This clonotype showed up many times. This chain connects TRBV6-1 to TRBJ2-5; TRBD1 matches 7 bases. Per the germline V gene, CDR1 is MNHNS and CDR2 is SASEGT. The CDR3 length is 11 residues. J lost 4 bases, V lost 11 bases, and 4 bases had no gene match. This chain's CDR3 is CARQGRETQYF. Here the CDR3 DNA reads TGTGCCCGACAGGGTCGAGAGACCCAGTACTTC.

This clonotype was seen a few times. This chain connects TRBV7-8 to TRBJ2-5; D gene unclear. The J call may be faulty, since TRBJ2-1 better matches the DNA end. The CDR3 spans 14 residues. Per the germline V gene, CDR1 is SGHVS and CDR2 is FQNEAQ. CDR3 residues: CASSLVAPGRSQFF. The CDR3 DNA reads TGTGCCAGCAGCTTAGTTGCCCCGGGCCGCTCACAGTTCTTC.

This clonotype was detected many times. The rearrangement links TRBV5-1 to TRBJ2-1; 9 nucleotides agree with TRBD1. Germline assignment: CDR1 SGHRS and CDR2 YFSETQ. J lost 3 bases, V lost 5 bases, and 6 bases had no gene match. CDR3 size: 15 residues. CDR3 amino acids: CASRRGDRVYNEQFF. The CDR3 DNA reads as TGCGCCAGCAGGAGGGGGGACAGGGTCTACAATGAGCAGTTCTTC.

The V and J genes are TRBV9 and TRBJ1-2; TRBD1 is a possible D gene (6 bases). The CDR3 spans 15 residues. The germline V and J ends were trimmed by 3 bases and 2 bases, with 14 bases remaining between them. The germline gives CDR1 SGDLS, CDR2 YYNGEE. In DNA form, the CDR3 reads TGTGCCAGCAGCGGAGGGACAAGCCCCAACTATGGCTACACCTTC. Protein sequence: CASSGGTSPNYGYTF.